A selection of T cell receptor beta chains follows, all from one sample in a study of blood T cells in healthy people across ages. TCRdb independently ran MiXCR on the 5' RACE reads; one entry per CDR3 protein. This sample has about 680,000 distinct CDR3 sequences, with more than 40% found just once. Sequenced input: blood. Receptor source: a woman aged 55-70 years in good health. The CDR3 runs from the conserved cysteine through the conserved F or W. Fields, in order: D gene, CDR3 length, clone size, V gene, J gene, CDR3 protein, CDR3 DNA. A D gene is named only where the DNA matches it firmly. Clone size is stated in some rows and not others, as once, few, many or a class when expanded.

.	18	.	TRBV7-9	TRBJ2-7	CASGGEFKKGQVPYEQYF	TGTGCCAGCGGGGGGGAGTTCAAAAAGGGACAGGTACCCTACGAGCAGTACTTC
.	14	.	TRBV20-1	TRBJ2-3	CSARDRHLPDTQYF	TGCAGTGCTAGAGATCGGCATTTGCCAGATACGCAGTATTTT
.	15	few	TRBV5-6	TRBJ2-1	CASSLVGGGDNEQFF	TGTGCCAGCAGCTTGGTCGGGGGAGGTGACAATGAGCAGTTCTTC
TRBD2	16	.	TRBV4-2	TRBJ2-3	CASSQYSGGETDTQYF	TGTGCCAGCAGCCAATATTCGGGGGGTGAAACAGATACGCAGTATTTT
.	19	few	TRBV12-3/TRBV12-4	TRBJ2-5	CASSFRGGGAMGVQETQYF	TGTGCCAGCAGTTTCAGGGGAGGCGGAGCGATGGGGGTACAAGAGACCCAGTACTTC
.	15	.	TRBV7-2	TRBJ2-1	CASLFRRSSYNEQFF	TGTGCCAGCCTCTTTCGGAGGAGCTCCTACAATGAGCAGTTCTTC
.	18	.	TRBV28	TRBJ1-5	CASSYEWGTLNSNQPQHF	TGTGCCAGCAGTTATGAGTGGGGGACCCTCAATAGCAATCAGCCCCAGCATTTT
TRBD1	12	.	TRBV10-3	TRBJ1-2	CAIRGQAEGYTF	TGTGCCATCAGAGGACAGGCGGAGGGCTACACCTTC
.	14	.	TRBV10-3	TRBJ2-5	CAISESAKQETQYF	TGTGCCATCAGTGAGTCGGCAAAACAAGAGACCCAGTACTTC
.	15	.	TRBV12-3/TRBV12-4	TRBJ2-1	CASSLYSDNYNEQFF	TGTGCCAGCAGTTTGTATTCTGACAACTACAATGAGCAGTTCTTC
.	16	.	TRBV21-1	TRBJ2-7	CASSKVPGGGDYEQYF	TGTGCCAGCAGCAAAGTCCCGGGAGGGGGAGACTACGAGCAGTACTTC
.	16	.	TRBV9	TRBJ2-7	CASSVSLSGSYNEQYF	TGTGCCAGCAGCGTATCTCTATCCGGCTCCTACAATGAGCAGTACTTC
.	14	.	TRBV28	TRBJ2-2	CASSTPGNTGELFF	TGTGCCAGCAGTACCCCAGGGAACACCGGGGAGCTGTTTTTT
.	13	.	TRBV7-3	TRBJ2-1	CASSLNLAGTQFF	TGTGCCAGCAGCTTAAATCTAGCTGGAACACAGTTCTTC
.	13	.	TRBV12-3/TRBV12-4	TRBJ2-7	CASSPTDADEQYF	TGTGCCAGCAGCCCTACCGACGCTGACGAGCAGTACTTC
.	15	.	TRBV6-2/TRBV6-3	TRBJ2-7	CASSYVQGPTYEQYF	TGTGCCAGCAGTTACGTGCAGGGTCCCACCTACGAGCAGTACTTC
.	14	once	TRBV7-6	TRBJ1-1	CASSLSNLNTEAFF	TGTGCCAGCAGCTTAAGCAATCTTAACACTGAAGCTTTCTTT
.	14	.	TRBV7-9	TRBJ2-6	CASSRQTGANVLTF	TGTGCCAGCAGCCGACAGACTGGGGCCAACGTCCTGACTTTC
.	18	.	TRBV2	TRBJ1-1	CASSEWFPGQTKNTEAFF	TGTGCCAGCAGTGAATGGTTTCCCGGGCAAACGAAGAACACTGAAGCTTTCTTT
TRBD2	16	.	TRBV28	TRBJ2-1	CASEGLAARSYNEQFF	TGTGCCAGCGAGGGACTAGCGGCCCGCTCCTACAATGAGCAGTTCTTC
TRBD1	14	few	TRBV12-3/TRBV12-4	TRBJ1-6	CASSYGTGNSPLHF	TGTGCCAGCAGTTACGGGACAGGGAATTCACCCCTCCACTTT
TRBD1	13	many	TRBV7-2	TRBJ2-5	CASSTDRRETQYF	TGTGCCAGCAGCACGGACAGGAGGGAGACCCAGTACTTC
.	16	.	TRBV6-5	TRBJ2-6	CASRSLPGSGANVLTF	TGTGCCAGCAGATCCCTACCTGGCTCTGGGGCCAACGTCCTGACTTTC
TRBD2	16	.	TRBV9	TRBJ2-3	CASSRTSGERTDTQYF	TGTGCCAGCAGCCGCACTAGCGGAGAGAGGACAGATACGCAGTATTTT
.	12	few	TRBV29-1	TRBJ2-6	CSVASGANVLTF	TGCAGCGTCGCCTCTGGGGCCAACGTCCTGACTTTC
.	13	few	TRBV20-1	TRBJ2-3	CSAEGVVSNTQYF	TGCAGTGCAGAGGGGGTCGTATCGAATACGCAGTATTTT
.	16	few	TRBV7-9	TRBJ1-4	CASSLEGFSANEKLFF	TGTGCCAGCAGCTTAGAAGGTTTCAGTGCTAATGAAAAACTGTTTTTT
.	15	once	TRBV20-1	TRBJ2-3	CSAREREVATDTQYF	TGCAGTGCTAGGGAGAGGGAGGTCGCCACAGATACGCAGTATTTT
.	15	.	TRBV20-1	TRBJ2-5	CSTRDILGDQETQYF	TGCAGTACTAGAGATATCCTAGGGGACCAAGAGACCCAGTACTTC
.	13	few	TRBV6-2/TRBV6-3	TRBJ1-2	CASKEEATYGYTF	TGTGCCAGCAAGGAGGAAGCGACCTATGGCTACACCTTC
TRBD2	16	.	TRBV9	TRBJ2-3	CASSPRLAGNTDTQYF	TGTGCCAGCAGCCCCAGACTAGCGGGAAATACAGATACGCAGTATTTT